Included here is one T cell receptor beta chain sequence, with context. Antigen specificity is unknown. This sample is part of a study of shared clonotypes between healthy human individuals. Study summary: Donors consisted of two women and a few men between 18 and 49. Plates per donor: three CD4 naive, three CD4 memory, two CD8 naive, one CD8 memory.

Points from the study as a whole: In several donors, about 5% of naive CD4 clonotypes appeared in common.

The naive CD8 fraction comprised CD45RO-negative cells positively selected for CCR7 and excluded terminally differentiated effector memory CD45RA+ cells. Authors' methods: For the immunoSEQ data, sequences were junction-only without quality scores, so filtering differed. TCRdb keeps only in-frame clones here, not all; method: immunoSEQ multiplex PCR. V and J calls and clone size follow that table, whereas D and trimming were derived from the DNA. The sample includes approximately 1.9 million clones, roughly 93% of them seen just once. The CDR3 has 16 residues. Germline loops: CDR1 SEHNR, CDR2 FQNEAQ (reference sequence). V shed 1 base and J shed 0 bases, with 10 bases lying between them.

This TCR derives from a man between 18 and 29 years old in good health. Some clones in this sample may be carry-over from other donors' samples. The chain couples TRBV7-9 to TRBJ1-3; possibly TRBD1 for D (5 bases). The sample taken for sequencing was naive CD8+ T cells from PBMCs. The CDR3 coding sequence is TGTGCCAGCAGCTTAGGGGGGTTAAGCTCTGGAAACACCATATATTTT. It yields the protein CASSLGGLSSGNTIYF.